This section outlines one T cell receptor (beta chain) sequence together with its context. Its specificity is not known. CDR3 length: 15 residues. The germline gives CDR1 MNHEY, CDR2 SVGAGI. The V segment lost 2 bases and the J segment 7 bases; nucleotides outside the gene matches: 6. Libraries were prepared by immunoSEQ multiplex PCR; TCRdb keeps only in-frame clonotypes and omits some of them. The table includes approximately 15,000 clones, 77% detected once. This entry is derived from a study of graft-versus-host responses after intestinal transplantation. Study in general: Each recipient received anti-thymocyte globulin induction, then tacrolimus and steroids for two to three years.

Regarding the study as a whole: Peak circulating GvH clone levels tracked with early post-transplant HvG declines.

Tissue processing of the graft released intraepithelial and lamina propria lymphocytes from it. The sample in question was ileum tissue, obtained approximately 27 days after intestinal transplant. This clonotype was sampled from a human patient who received an intestinal transplant, so some T cells may come from the graft donor. The rearrangement joins TRBV6-5 to TRBJ2-5; TRBD2 agrees at 11 bases. The CDR3: CASSYGVSGGATQYF. In DNA, the CDR3 is TGTGCCAGCAGTTACGGGGTTAGCGGGGGGGCGACCCAGTACTTC.